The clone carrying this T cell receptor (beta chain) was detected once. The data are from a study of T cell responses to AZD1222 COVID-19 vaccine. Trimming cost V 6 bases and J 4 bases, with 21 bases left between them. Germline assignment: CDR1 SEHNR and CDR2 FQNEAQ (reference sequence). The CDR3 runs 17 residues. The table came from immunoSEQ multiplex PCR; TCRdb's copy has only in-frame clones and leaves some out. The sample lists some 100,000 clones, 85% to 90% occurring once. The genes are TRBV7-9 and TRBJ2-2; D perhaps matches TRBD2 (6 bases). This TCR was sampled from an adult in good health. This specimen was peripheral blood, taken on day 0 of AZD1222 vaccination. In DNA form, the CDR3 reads TGTGCCAGCAGTCAGGGACTCCCTAAGGGAGCCACCGGGGAGCTGTTTTTT. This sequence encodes CASSQGLPKGATGELFF.